The rows below give T cell receptor beta chains drawn from one sample of a study of OX40 agonist ivuxolimab in advanced cancers. The assay was immunoSEQ multiplex PCR, and TCRdb's table has in-frame clones only and misses some. The repertoire has around 80,000 clones, more than 85% of them found once; the top ten carry 2.5%. This specimen consisted of CD4+ or CD8+ T cells sorted from blood, obtained in a trial of the OX40 agonist ivuxolimab. The source is an adult with an advanced solid tumor such as melanoma, head and neck, liver or kidney cancer. CDR3s include the opening cysteine and the closing phenylalanine or tryptophan. D genes are given only for firm matches.

TRBV25-1	TRBJ2-3	.	TGTGCCAGCAGTGATAGGTACGACACAGATACGCAGTATTTT	CASSDRYDTDTQYF
TRBV29-1	TRBJ1-2	TRBD1	TGCAGCGTTGAGGGGACAGGGGGTGGCTACACCTTC	CSVEGTGGGYTF
TRBV4-1	TRBJ2-3	.	TGCGCCAGCAGCCAAGGAGCGGACACAGATACGCAGTATTTT	CASSQGADTDTQYF
TRBV28	TRBJ1-4	.	TGTGCCAGCAGTTTTTCGGGGCGTTACGAAAAACTGTTTTTT	CASSFSGRYEKLFF
TRBV5-4	TRBJ1-1	.	TGTGCCAGCAGCTTGTTCTTTGGGAGTCGGATTGAAGCTTTCTTT	CASSLFFGSRIEAFF
TRBV10-3	TRBJ2-2	.	TGTGCCAGCCGCGAAGGGGGGGCAAGAACCGGGGAGCTGTTTTTT	CASREGGARTGELFF
TRBV10-3	TRBJ2-3	.	TGTGCCATCAGCCCCCCAGGGGCGGGAGATACGCAGTATTTT	CAISPPGAGDTQYF
TRBV4-1	TRBJ2-3	TRBD1	TGCGCCAGCAGCCAAGATTCCGGGACAGGGGGATTAGATACGCAGTATTTT	CASSQDSGTGGLDTQYF
TRBV7-2	TRBJ2-1	TRBD2	TGTGCCAGCAGCCCCAGGACTAGCGGTTACAATGAGCAGTTCTTC	CASSPRTSGYNEQFF
TRBV4-2	TRBJ2-2	TRBD2	TGTGCCAGCAGCCGCTCCACTAGCGGGGGGAACACCGGGGAGCTGTTTTTT	CASSRSTSGGNTGELFF
TRBV19	TRBJ1-1	.	TGTGCCAGTAGCCGACTGGACCGATACTCGAACACTGAAGCTTTCTTT	CASSRLDRYSNTEAFF
TRBV27	TRBJ2-7	TRBD2	TGTGCCAGCAGTTCTCAGGGAGGGGTCCCCTACGAGCAGTACTTC	CASSSQGGVPYEQYF
TRBV5-4	TRBJ1-1	TRBD1	TGTGCCAGCAGCAGAGCCGAGACAGGGGTTCCTGAAGCTTTCTTT	CASSRAETGVPEAFF
TRBV7-9	TRBJ2-2	TRBD2	TGTGCCAGCAGCTCCGGACTAGTAAGGTCGGGGGAGCTGTTTTTT	CASSSGLVRSGELFF
TRBV18	TRBJ2-3	TRBD2	TGTGCCAGCTCGCCCGCTGGTCGGGAGGCGCAGTATTTT	CASSPAGREAQYF